This entry describes one T cell receptor beta chain. This CDR3 contains 15 residues. V was clipped by 3 bases and J by 4 bases, with 13 bases between them. The V gene's germline CDR1 is LGHNA and CDR2 YSLEER. The data stem from a study of blood T cell repertoires in COVID-19. The overall study: Researchers got acute and convalescent COVID-19 samples from the United States, Italy and Spain. From T cells, B-cell-depleted T cells, or PBMCs came the material, which was cDNA or gDNA.

In the original workflow: Amplified reference gene primers provided the basis for estimating nucleated cell counts. Libraries were prepared by immunoSEQ multiplex PCR; TCRdb keeps only in-frame clonotypes and omits some of them. The DNA was the basis for D and trimming; V, J and clone size are from that table. The sample has tens of thousands of clones, 77% seen once; the top ten hold roughly a fifth. This receptor was obtained from a human donor with active or convalescent COVID-19. The donor label of this sample is uncertain. The rearrangement links TRBV4-3 to TRBJ1-3, with unresolved D. Sequenced sample: peripheral blood. The CDR3, as DNA: TGCGCCAGCAGCCAGGCCCAGGTCTCGGGAAACACCATATATTTT. Translation: CASSQAQVSGNTIYF.